One and the same sample provided the 20 T cell receptor beta chains below, sequenced in a study of cytomegalovirus exposure and HLA in healthy donors. It was with 60 Vbeta and 13 Jbeta primers that the PCR ran. TCRdb's table, derived via immunoSEQ multiplex PCR, lists solely in-frame clones and lacks some. Its listing shows some 62,000 clones. Sequences were obtained from PBMCs. The receptors derive from a man aged 25 to 40 in good health and CMV-seropositive.

The CDR3 DNA reads as TGTGCCAGCAGCTTAGTAGGTGACAGGGGATCCAACGGAAACACCATATATTTT. Amino acid sequence: CASSLVGDRGSNGNTIYF. The chain carries TRBV11-2 and TRBJ1-3, with 8 nucleotides matching TRBD1. Trimming took 1 base from V and 4 from J; bases not matched to a gene: 12. Germline values: CDR1 SGHAT, CDR2 FQNNGV. The CDR3 length is 18 residues.

This chain links TRBV10-3 with TRBJ2-1; 7 bases align to TRBD2. The CDR3 has 13 residues. The J segment lost 8 bases and the V segment lost 11 bases, leaving 12 bases of the junction unmatched. CDR1 is ENHRY, CDR2 SYGVKD, per germline. Here the CDR3 DNA reads TGTGCCGCAATGACTAGCCTTGCGGATGAGCAGTTCTTC. Translation: CAAMTSLADEQFF.

Here the CDR3 reads CASSVSGGHTGELFF. CDR3 sequence (DNA): TGTGCCAGCAGCGTATCGGGGGGCCATACCGGGGAGCTGTTTTTT. The genes are TRBV9 and TRBJ2-2; tentative D call: TRBD2 (7 bases). V shed 1 base and J shed 5 bases, with 12 bases lying between them. From germline, CDR1 is SGDLS and CDR2 YYNGEE. This CDR3 spans 15 amino acids.

Comment on this clone: Mismatch with germline at one junction end may stem from a read error. The chain employs TRBV5-1 and TRBJ2-5; unclear D gene. CDR1 is SGHRS and CDR2 is YFSETQ in the germline V gene. This CDR3 has 14 amino acids. CDR3 sequence reads: CASSLGPNQEAQYF. The DNA for the CDR3 is TGCGCCAGCAGCTTGGGGCCCAATCAAGAGGCCCAGTACTTC.

V gene TRBV6-5 combines with J gene TRBJ2-5; D not certain. This CDR3 has 15 amino acids. Germline V gene data show CDR1 as MNHEY and CDR2 as SVGAGI. Trimming shortened V by 0 bases and J by 4 bases, and 12 bases separated the two germline ends. The CDR3 DNA follows: TGTGCCAGCAGTTACTCCATCCTTAGAAGAGAGACCCAGTACTTC. This codes for CASSYSILRRETQYF.

The CDR3 DNA sequence: TGTGCCAGCAGCGCACCAGGGGGCGTCGGACTCGTCTATGGCTACACCTTC. Translated: CASSAPGGVGLVYGYTF. This sequence joins TRBV7-9 and TRBJ1-2; 8 positions match TRBD1. There are 17 residues in the CDR3. CDR1 and CDR2 from the germline V gene are SEHNR and FQNEAQ (reference sequence). The junction had 15 bases not matched to a gene; V was cut back by 5 bases and J by 4 bases.

The chain employs TRBV5-1 and TRBJ2-7, with D maybe TRBD1 (5 bases). Germline V lookup: CDR1 SGHRS, CDR2 YFSETQ. V was shortened by 7 bases and J by 0 bases, with 11 bases between the two germline ends. The CDR3 has 13 residues. The CDR3 DNA reads as TGCGCCAGCCGGACATCCCTCTCCTACGAGCAGTACTTC. Its protein is CASRTSLSYEQYF.

The chain links TRBV5-5 to TRBJ2-2; D is perhaps TRBD1 (6 bases). The V end lost 3 bases, the J end lost 6 bases, and 18 bases lay between the germline ends. This CDR3 is 16 amino acids long. CDR1 is SGHKS and CDR2 is YYEKEE in the germline V gene (reference sequence). The CDR3 DNA follows: TGTGCCAGCAGCTCTCTACAGGGCCTCCTAGCCGGGGAGCTGTTTTTT. It encodes CASSSLQGLLAGELFF.

The chain uses TRBV29-1 and TRBJ2-7; possibly TRBD1 for D (6 bases). Trimming left V 7 bases short and J 7 bases short, with 20 bases between. This CDR3 region has 13 residues. Germline lookup yields CDR1 SQVTM and CDR2 ANQGSEA. CDR3 protein: CSASDRPEGEQYF. The CDR3 DNA follows: TGCAGCGCCTCGGACAGACCCGAGGGGGAGCAGTACTTC.

The chain joins TRBV20-1 to TRBJ1-1, with D unclear. The CDR3 covers 11 residues. Trimming stripped 3 bases from V and 3 bases from J, with 5 bases between. CDR1 is DFQATT, CDR2 SNEGSKA, per germline (reference sequence). In DNA, the CDR3 is TGCAGTGCTAGGGAGGACACTGAAGCTTTCTTT. Protein sequence: CSAREDTEAFF.

The chain carries TRBV20-1 and TRBJ1-1; no clear D gene. This CDR3 spans 11 amino acids. CDR1 and CDR2 from the germline V gene are DFQATT and SNEGSKA (reference sequence). The V end lost 3 bases, the J end lost 1 base, and 3 bases lay between the germline ends. The CDR3 spells CSASGNTEAFF. CDR3 DNA: TGCAGTGCTAGCGGGAACACTGAAGCTTTCTTT.

The chain employs TRBV4-2 and TRBJ1-2; D possibly corresponds to TRBD1 (6 bases). The CDR3 runs 14 residues. Germline lookup yields CDR1 LGHNA and CDR2 YNFKEQ. V shed 0 bases and J shed 7 bases, with 12 bases lying between them. The CDR3 coding sequence is TGTGCCAGCAGCCAAGAACAGGGAAGGGGTGGCTACACCTTC. It codes for CASSQEQGRGGYTF.

The genes are TRBV5-1 and TRBJ1-5; tentative D call: TRBD1 (6 bases). V was shortened by 0 bases and J by 4 bases, with 8 bases between the two germline ends. The CDR3 runs 14 residues. Germline V CDR1 and CDR2: SGHRS, YFSETQ. For the CDR3, the DNA is TGCGCCAGCAGCTTGGGGACAGAAAATCAGCCCCAGCATTTT. The encoded protein is CASSLGTENQPQHF.

V is TRBV18 and J is TRBJ2-2, with D possibly being TRBD2 (5 bases). The CDR3 runs 16 residues. Germline values: CDR1 KGHSH, CDR2 LQKENI. V was trimmed by 3 bases and J by 0 bases, leaving 11 bases between them. The CDR3 region has the DNA TGTGCCAGCTCACCTCGCGGGTCAGCGAACACCGGGGAGCTGTTTTTT. The encoded protein is CASSPRGSANTGELFF.

The CDR3 coding sequence is TGTGCCAGCAGGGGGAGGACAGGGAAAAACTACGAGCAGTACTTC. Its protein product is CASRGRTGKNYEQYF. The J gene is TRBJ2-7, the V gene TRBV27, with TRBD1 matching over 8 bases. Germline V CDR1 and CDR2: MNHEY, SMNVEV (reference sequence). There are 15 residues in the CDR3. Trimming at V came to 6 bases and at J to 3 bases, leaving 10 bases not matched to a gene.

This sequence joins TRBV29-1 and TRBJ2-7; 8 nucleotides align to TRBD1. The CDR3 length is 14 residues. Germline CDR1 reads SQVTM; CDR2 reads ANQGSEA. Germline trimming cut 7 bases from V and 2 bases from J; bases unmatched to any gene: 10. The CDR3 loop is CSGRDRNDPYEQYF. The CDR3 DNA sequence: TGCAGCGGGCGGGACAGGAATGACCCCTACGAGCAGTACTTC.

The chain combines TRBV29-1 with TRBJ2-5; 8 bases are a match to TRBD1. The V gene's germline CDR1 is SQVTM and CDR2 ANQGSEA. V was pared by 8 bases and J by 5 bases, with 4 bases of the junction left unmatched. The CDR3 spans 11 residues. In nucleotides, the CDR3 is TGCAGCCTAGACAGGGGTGAGACCCAGTACTTC. Protein product: CSLDRGETQYF.

The chain joins TRBV6-5 to TRBJ1-1, with D possibly being TRBD1 (5 bases). Trimming pared 6 bases from V and 2 bases from J, leaving 10 bases between. Germline CDR1 reads MNHEY; CDR2 reads SVGAGI. The CDR3 spans 13 residues. The CDR3 DNA follows: TGTGCCAGCAGACACGGGGGAAACACTGAAGCTTTCTTT. Its protein is CASRHGGNTEAFF.

This rearrangement joins TRBV6-6 to TRBJ1-1; D is perhaps TRBD1 (5 bases). The V gene's germline CDR1 is MNHNY and CDR2 SVGAGI (reference sequence). Trimming removed 4 bases from V and 1 base from J, with 7 bases in between. The CDR3 is made up of 13 amino acids. Written as DNA, the CDR3 is TGTGCCAGCAGTTCGGGGGGGAACACTGAAGCTTTCTTT. Amino acids: CASSSGGNTEAFF.

The chain employs TRBV5-1 and TRBJ1-5; TRBD1 might be the D (6 bases). The germline V gene has CDR1 SGHRS and CDR2 YFSETQ. The length of the CDR3 is 17 residues. Trimming stripped 0 bases from V and 1 base from J, with 14 bases between. The CDR3 protein is CASSLAPQGSSNQPQHF. The CDR3 DNA is TGCGCCAGCAGCTTGGCGCCACAGGGATCGAGCAATCAGCCCCAGCATTTT.